This is a list of T cell receptor beta chains from one sample in a study of blood T cell repertoires in COVID-19. Clones were read by immunoSEQ multiplex PCR, and TCRdb kept only the in-frame ones, dropping some. In the table there are over 150,000 clones, about four fifths of which are singletons. The sequenced material came from peripheral blood. These receptors all come from a woman of 80 years or more with acute or convalescent COVID-19. Both conserved end residues are part of each CDR3. D genes are given only for firm matches. Clone sizes are given selectively: once, few, many, or a class where the clone is expanded.

V gene	clone size	CDR3 length	D gene	J gene	CDR3 DNA	CDR3 protein
TRBV5-1	-	16	-	TRBJ1-4	TGCGCCAGCAGCTTGGAGGGAGGGGATAGGAATGAAAAACTGTTTTTT	CASSLEGGDRNEKLFF
TRBV7-2	-	15	-	TRBJ1-5	TGTGCCAGCAGCTCTACGGTTGACAGGTCCCAGCCCCAGCATTTT	CASSSTVDRSQPQHF
TRBV9	-	14	-	TRBJ2-3	TGTGCCAGCAGCCTAGCGTACGGGGAAGATACGCAGTATTTT	CASSLAYGEDTQYF
TRBV9	-	16	-	TRBJ2-1	TGTGCCAGCAGCGTAGACCCCCCCAGGAACTACAATGAGCAGTTCTTC	CASSVDPPRNYNEQFF
TRBV19	-	12	TRBD1	TRBJ1-5	TGTGCCAGTAGGACAGGGGGACAGCCCCAGCATTTT	CASRTGGQPQHF
TRBV3-1/TRBV3-2	-	14	TRBD1	TRBJ1-1	TGTGCCAGCAGCCAAGCAGACAGGGAGACTGAAGCTTTCTTT	CASSQADRETEAFF
TRBV27	-	15	-	TRBJ2-2	TGTGCCAGCGGTCCATGGTTCGGGGAGGCCGGGGAGCTGTTTTTT	CASGPWFGEAGELFF
TRBV12-3/TRBV12-4	-	13	-	TRBJ2-7	TGTGCCAGCACCCCGGGGGGCAGATACGAGCAGTACTTC	CASTPGGRYEQYF
TRBV7-8	few	17	-	TRBJ1-3	TGTGCCAGCAGCTTATTAGGAAGGGGTTTGGCTGGAAACACCATATATTTT	CASSLLGRGLAGNTIYF
TRBV7-9	-	14	TRBD1	TRBJ1-1	TGTGCCAGCAGCTCCTGGACAGGGAACACTGAAGCTTTCTTT	CASSSWTGNTEAFF
TRBV7-3	once	17	TRBD2	TRBJ2-3	TGTGCCAGCAGCTCGGGACTAGCGGGGGGGCAAGCAGATACGCAGTATTTT	CASSSGLAGGQADTQYF
TRBV6-6	-	20	TRBD1	TRBJ2-3	TGTGCCAGCAGCCCCGGGACAGCGGTACGGACCATCCTTGCTCGTGATACGCAGTATTTT	CASSPGTAVRTILARDTQYF
TRBV2	-	15	-	TRBJ1-5	TGTGCCAGCAGTGAAGGGGCAGGGAGGTATCAGCCCCAGCATTTT	CASSEGAGRYQPQHF
TRBV15	-	15	-	TRBJ2-7	TGTGCCACCAGCAGAGATCAGTCCGCCTCCTACGAGCAGTACTTC	CATSRDQSASYEQYF
TRBV7-2	-	16	TRBD1	TRBJ2-5	TGTGCCAGCAGCTCGACAGGGGCAGGAAGCCAAGAGACCCAGTACTTC	CASSSTGAGSQETQYF